Listed here are 14 T cell receptor beta chains from one sample, sequenced in a study of blood T cell repertoires in COVID-19. Sequenced by immunoSEQ multiplex PCR; TCRdb stores in-frame clones only, minus some. Here the sample spans approximately 240,000 clones, approximately 90% being singletons. The sequencing sample was made of PBMCs or T cells enriched from blood (not recorded which). The receptors were gathered from a woman aged 18-29 years in a cohort exposed to, infected with or recovered from COVID-19 (not recorded which).

The V call is TRBV5-6, the J call TRBJ2-3; TRBD2 agrees at 9 bases. The CDR3 extends over 17 amino acids. Germline V CDR1 and CDR2: SGHDT, YYEEEE. V trimming: 0 bases; J trimming: 2 bases; junction bases outside the gene matches: 7. For the CDR3, the DNA is TGTGCCAGCAGCTTGGGACTAGCGGAAATCTACACAGATACGCAGTATTTT. Amino acids: CASSLGLAEIYTDTQYF.

This clone was seen only once. This sequence joins TRBV2 and TRBJ2-1, with D perhaps TRBD1 (5 bases). Germline CDR1 SNHLY, CDR2 FYNNEI. The V end was cut by 9 bases, the J end by 7 bases, with 10 bases between. This CDR3 has 11 residues. In DNA, the CDR3 is TGTGCCAGGACTTACAGGAATGAGCAGTTCTTC. Its protein is CARTYRNEQFF.

The J gene is TRBJ2-1, the V gene TRBV28; tentative D call: TRBD2 (6 bases). Deletions cut 2 bases from V and 5 bases from J, with 13 bases between. Germline V gene data show CDR1 as MDHEN and CDR2 as SYDVKM. The CDR3 is 15 amino acids. The CDR3 is CASSLPGESNNEQFF. In DNA, the CDR3 is TGTGCCAGCAGTTTACCGGGGGAGAGTAACAATGAGCAGTTCTTC.

The rearrangement links TRBV5-1 to TRBJ2-1; 9 bases agree with TRBD1. The V gene end was trimmed by 0 bases and the J gene end by 7 bases; junction bases not matched to a gene: 2. This CDR3 has 14 amino acids. Germline values: CDR1 SGHRS, CDR2 YFSETQ. The CDR3 spells CASSLGTGDNEQFF. As DNA, the CDR3 is TGCGCCAGCAGCTTGGGGACAGGGGATAATGAGCAGTTCTTC. The full variable domain, completed using reference TRBV5-1 and TRBJ2-1, is KAGVTQTPRYLIKTRGQQVTLSCSPISGHRSVSWYQQTPGQGLQFLFEYFSETQRNKGNFPGRFSGRQFSNSRSEMNVSTLELGDSALYLCASSLGTGDNEQFFGPGTRLTVL.

This chain uses TRBV7-3 with TRBJ2-7; 10 nucleotides agree with TRBD2. Germline trimming cut 2 bases from V and 3 bases from J; bases unmatched to any gene: 4. Germline V gene data show CDR1 as SGHTA and CDR2 as FQGTGA. This CDR3 has 15 residues. In DNA, the CDR3 is TGTGCCAGCAGCTTATTTAGCGGGAGGAGCTACGAGCAGTACTTC. Its translation: CASSLFSGRSYEQYF.

The J gene is TRBJ1-6, the V gene TRBV11-2; 8 bases fit TRBD1. V lost 3 bases to trimming and J lost 7 bases; unmatched junction nucleotides: 5. The V gene's germline CDR1 is SGHAT and CDR2 FQNNGV. The CDR3 runs 15 residues. Here the CDR3 DNA reads TGTGCCAGCAGCTTTCTGACAGGGGTCAATTCACCCCTCCACTTT. This codes for CASSFLTGVNSPLHF.

This clone was counted a single time. The V gene is TRBV5-1, the J gene TRBJ2-2, with D possibly matching TRBD1 (6 bases). Germline V gene data show CDR1 as SGHRS and CDR2 as YFSETQ. This CDR3 has 15 residues. V dropped 0 bases and J dropped 5 bases, with 11 bases sitting between them. The CDR3: CASSLGGRGTGELFF. CDR3 sequence (DNA): TGCGCCAGCAGCTTGGGGGGGCGCGGAACCGGGGAGCTGTTTTTT.

The genes are TRBV5-1 and TRBJ2-1, with 10 bases identical to TRBD2. This CDR3 contains 16 residues. V shed 3 bases and J 9 bases; nucleotides not matched to a gene: 12. CDR1 is SGHRS and CDR2 is YFSETQ in the germline V gene. The CDR3 nucleotides are TGCGCCAGCAGCTATTCTTCTCTAGCGGGAGTTGGTGAGCAGTTCTTC. Protein: CASSYSSLAGVGEQFF. The full variable domain, completed using reference TRBV5-1 and TRBJ2-1, is KAGVTQTPRYLIKTRGQQVTLSCSPISGHRSVSWYQQTPGQGLQFLFEYFSETQRNKGNFPGRFSGRQFSNSRSEMNVSTLELGDSALYLCASSYSSLAGVGEQFFGPGTRLTVL.

The chain links TRBV3-1 (or the pseudogene TRBV3-2) to TRBJ2-1; 9 bases align to TRBD2. Germline V gene data show CDR1 as LGHDT and CDR2 as YNNKEL (reference sequence). Germline trimming cut 2 bases from V and 9 bases from J; bases unmatched to any gene: 8. This CDR3 spans 15 amino acids. This chain's CDR3 is CASSQFRGGAAEQFF. CDR3 nucleotides: TGTGCCAGCAGCCAATTCCGCGGGGGGGCCGCTGAGCAGTTCTTC.

Remarks on this clone: Other DNA sequences in this sample translate to the same CDR3. The V call is TRBV6-1, the J call TRBJ1-5; D gene uncertain. Germline V gives CDR1 MNHNS, CDR2 SASEGT. This CDR3 has 13 amino acids. V shed 2 bases and J shed 2 bases, with 4 bases lying between them. CDR3 loop: CASSETGNQPQHF. CDR3 DNA: TGTGCCAGCAGTGAAACGGGCAATCAGCCCCAGCATTTT.

This sequence joins TRBV4-2 and TRBJ1-2, with TRBD1 identical over 7 bases. The CDR3 has 16 amino acids. Trimming took 0 bases from V and 0 from J; bases not matched to a gene: 4. In germline, CDR1 is LGHNA, CDR2 YNFKEQ. CDR3 loop: CASSQDEDRANYGYTF. The CDR3 DNA sequence: TGTGCCAGCAGCCAAGACGAAGACAGGGCTAACTATGGCTACACCTTC.

Regarding this clone: Within the sample, other DNA sequences also encode this same CDR3. The CDR3 loop is CASSYGGGLGNEQFF. The DNA of the CDR3 is TGTGCCAGCAGTTACGGCGGGGGGCTGGGCAATGAGCAGTTCTTC. V is TRBV6-5 and J is TRBJ2-1; 8 bases map to TRBD2. Germline-derived CDR1 and CDR2 are MNHEY and SVGAGI. V was pared by 2 bases and J by 6 bases, with 6 bases of the junction left unmatched. CDR3 length equals 15 residues.

This rearrangement joins TRBV9 to TRBJ2-7; 7 bases line up with TRBD1. V gave up 3 bases and J gave up 3 bases; unmatched junction bases: 3. CDR1 and CDR2 from the germline V gene are SGDLS and YYNGEE. The CDR3 covers 13 residues. The CDR3 DNA is TGTGCCAGCAGCGCATCAGGGGGCTACGAGCAGTACTTC. It is translated as CASSASGGYEQYF. Looking up the rest from reference TRBV9 and TRBJ2-7 gives the full variable domain: DSGVTQTPKHLITATGQRVTLRCSPRSGDLSVYWYQQSLDQGLQFLIQYYNGEERAKGNILERFSAQQFPDLHSELNLSSLELGDSALYFCASSASGGYEQYFGPGTRLTVT.

The J gene is TRBJ2-7, the V gene TRBV2; 12 bases map to TRBD1. V was pared by 8 bases and J by 2 bases, with 10 bases of the junction left unmatched. Germline assignment: CDR1 SNHLY and CDR2 FYNNEI. The CDR3 is 16 residues long. CDR3 in DNA: TGTGCCAGCGGGACAGGGGGCCCCCTTGCCGCCTACGAGCAGTACTTC. Translated: CASGTGGPLAAYEQYF.